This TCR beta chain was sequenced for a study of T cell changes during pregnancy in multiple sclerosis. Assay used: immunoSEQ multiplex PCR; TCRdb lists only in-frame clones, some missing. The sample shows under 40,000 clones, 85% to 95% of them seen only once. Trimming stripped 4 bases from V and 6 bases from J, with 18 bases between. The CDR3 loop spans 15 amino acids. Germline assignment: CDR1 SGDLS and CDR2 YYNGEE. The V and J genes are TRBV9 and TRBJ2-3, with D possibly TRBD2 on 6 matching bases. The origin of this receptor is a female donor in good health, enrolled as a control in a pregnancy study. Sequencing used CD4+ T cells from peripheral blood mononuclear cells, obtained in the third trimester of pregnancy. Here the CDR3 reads CASSSSAGRGDTQYF. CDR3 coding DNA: TGTGCCAGCAGCTCCTCAGCCGGGAGAGGGGATACGCAGTATTTT.